This TCR beta chain was observed in a study of tissue T cells after allogeneic stem cell transplantation. This CDR3 comprises 15 residues. The V gene lost 0 bases and the J gene lost 1 base, with 8 bases spanning the gap. Germline-derived CDR1 and CDR2 are NNHNN and SYGAGS (reference sequence). Profiled with immunoSEQ multiplex PCR; TCRdb holds only in-frame clones, not every one. The sample includes more than 20,000 clones, roughly 72% of them seen just once. Study-wide findings and caveats: Few T cell clones were shared across patients, but motif clusters showed tissue-specific shared signatures. In patients and mice, blood and spleen missed much of tissue repertoire.

The table lists this clone with a few counts. The antigen is not known. Germline and genes here are mouse. The read is 1 residue too short to cover the CDR3 end, so that end is filled in from the germline J gene. The V gene is TRBV13-2, the J gene TRBJ2-1; D gene unclear. The receptor comes from a female BALB/c mouse in good health. Mouse MHC haplotype: H2-d. The sample consisted of spleen. Partial CDR3 DNA: TGTGCCAGCGGTGATGCGGAATTAAACTATGCTGAGCAGTTC. This sequence encodes CASGDAELNYAEQF. The whole CDR3 sequence reads CASGDAELNYAEQFF.